These T cell receptor beta chains were read from a single sample in a study of molecular identifiers for immune sequencing clone quantification. TCRdb reanalysed the PCR reads using MiXCR and keeps one entry per CDR3 protein. The sample contains 35,000 to 40,000 distinct CDR3 sequences, over 15% of which appear only once. The sample comprised naive CD8+ T cells from blood, with Jurkat cell RNA spiked in. The source of these receptors is a human donor in good health. Some libraries in this study had Jurkat cell RNA spiked in. CDR3s include the opening cysteine and the closing phenylalanine or tryptophan. Each record gives: clone size, D gene, V gene, J gene, CDR3 protein, CDR3 DNA. The D gene is left open where the match is weak. The size field is filled for only some rows; it gives once, few, many or a size class.

size: many; D: NA; V: TRBV6-5; J: TRBJ2-3; CDR3: CASIRAYPGPRDTQYF; DNA: TGTGCCAGCATCCGGGCGTATCCGGGCCCCCGGGATACGCAGTATTTT
size: many; D: NA; V: TRBV7-9; J: TRBJ1-1; CDR3: CASSFIGENTEAFF; DNA: TGTGCCAGCAGCTTCATAGGGGAGAACACTGAAGCTTTCTTT
size: many; D: NA; V: TRBV9; J: TRBJ1-1; CDR3: CASSVADTEAFF; DNA: TGTGCCAGCAGCGTAGCGGACACTGAAGCTTTCTTT
size: NA; D: NA; V: TRBV5-3; J: TRBJ2-5; CDR3: CASSLIGTRQGTQYF; DNA: TGTGCCAGCAGCTTAATCGGGACACGTCAAGGGACCCAGTACTTC
size: few; D: NA; V: TRBV20-1; J: TRBJ2-7; CDR3: CSARSHRDFYKQYF; DNA: TGCAGTGCTAGGAGCCACAGGGATTTCTACAAGCAGTACTTC
size: NA; D: NA; V: TRBV14; J: TRBJ2-7; CDR3: CATSTNRAYEQYF; DNA: TGTGCCACCAGCACCAACAGGGCGTACGAGCAGTACTTC
size: few; D: NA; V: TRBV4-2; J: TRBJ1-3; CDR3: CASSQEADEGNTIYF; DNA: TGTGCCAGCAGCCAAGAAGCAGACGAAGGAAACACCATATATTTT
size: NA; D: NA; V: TRBV4-3; J: TRBJ1-3; CDR3: CASSQGVDAANTIYF; DNA: TGCGCCAGCAGCCAAGGGGTAGATGCTGCAAACACCATATATTTT
size: many; D: NA; V: TRBV27; J: TRBJ2-7; CDR3: CASSLIGQGTGEQYF; DNA: TGTGCCAGCAGTTTAATAGGTCAGGGAACGGGGGAGCAGTACTTC
size: many; D: TRBD2; V: TRBV19; J: TRBJ2-2; CDR3: CASNVAGSTGELFF; DNA: TGTGCCAGTAACGTAGCGGGGAGCACCGGGGAGCTGTTTTTT
size: many; D: NA; V: TRBV2; J: TRBJ2-3; CDR3: CASSEGLEDTQYF; DNA: TGTGCCAGCAGTGAAGGCCTCGAAGATACGCAGTATTTT